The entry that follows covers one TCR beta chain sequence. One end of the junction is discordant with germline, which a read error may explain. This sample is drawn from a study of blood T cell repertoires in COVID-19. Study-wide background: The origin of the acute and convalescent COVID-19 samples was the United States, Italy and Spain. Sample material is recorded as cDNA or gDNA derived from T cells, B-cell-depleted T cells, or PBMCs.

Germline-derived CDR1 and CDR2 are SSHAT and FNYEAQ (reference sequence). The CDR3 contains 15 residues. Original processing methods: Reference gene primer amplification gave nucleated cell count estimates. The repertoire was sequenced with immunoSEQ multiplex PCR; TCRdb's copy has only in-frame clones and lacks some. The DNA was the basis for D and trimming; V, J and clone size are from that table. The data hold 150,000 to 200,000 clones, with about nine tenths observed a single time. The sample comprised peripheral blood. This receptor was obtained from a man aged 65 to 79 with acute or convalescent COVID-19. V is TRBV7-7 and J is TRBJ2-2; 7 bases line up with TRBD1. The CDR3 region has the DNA TGTGCTAGCAGTTCCGGGACAGTGAGCACCGGGGAGCTGTTTTTT. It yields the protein CASSSGTVSTGELFF.